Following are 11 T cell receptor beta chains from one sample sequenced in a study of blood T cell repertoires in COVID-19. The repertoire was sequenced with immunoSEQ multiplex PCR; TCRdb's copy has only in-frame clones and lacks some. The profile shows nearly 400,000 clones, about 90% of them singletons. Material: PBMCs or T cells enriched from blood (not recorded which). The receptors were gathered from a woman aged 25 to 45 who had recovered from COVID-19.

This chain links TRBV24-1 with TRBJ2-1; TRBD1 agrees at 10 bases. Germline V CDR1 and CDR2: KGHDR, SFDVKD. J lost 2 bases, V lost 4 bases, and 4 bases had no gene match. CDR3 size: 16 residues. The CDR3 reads CATSDPGQGAYNEQFF. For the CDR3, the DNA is TGTGCCACCAGTGACCCAGGACAGGGGGCCTACAATGAGCAGTTCTTC.

The CDR3 nucleotides are TGCGCCAGCAGCTTTACAGGGATTATCGTCGGGGAGCTGTTTTTT. Translating it yields CASSFTGIIVGELFF. This chain joins TRBV5-1 and TRBJ2-2, with a weak D call TRBD1 (6 bases). This CDR3 spans 15 amino acids. Germline V lookup: CDR1 SGHRS, CDR2 YFSETQ. The ends were cut back, 2 bases at V and 7 bases at J, with 15 bases in the middle. Together with reference TRBV5-1 and TRBJ2-2, the CDR3 gives the full variable domain: KAGVTQTPRYLIKTRGQQVTLSCSPISGHRSVSWYQQTPGQGLQFLFEYFSETQRNKGNFPGRFSGRQFSNSRSEMNVSTLELGDSALYLCASSFTGIIVGELFFGEGSRLTVL.

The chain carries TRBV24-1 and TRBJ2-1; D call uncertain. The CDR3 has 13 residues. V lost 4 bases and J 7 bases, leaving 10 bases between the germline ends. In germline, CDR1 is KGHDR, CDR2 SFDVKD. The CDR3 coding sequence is TGTGCCACCAGTGACTTCTCCACAAATGAGCAGTTCTTC. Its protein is CATSDFSTNEQFF.

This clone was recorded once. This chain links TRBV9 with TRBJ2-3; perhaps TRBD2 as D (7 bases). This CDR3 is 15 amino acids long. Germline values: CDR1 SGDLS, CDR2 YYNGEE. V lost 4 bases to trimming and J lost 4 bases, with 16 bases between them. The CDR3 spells CASSMGGGGADTQYF. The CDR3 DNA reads TGTGCCAGCAGCATGGGTGGGGGGGGCGCAGATACGCAGTATTTT.

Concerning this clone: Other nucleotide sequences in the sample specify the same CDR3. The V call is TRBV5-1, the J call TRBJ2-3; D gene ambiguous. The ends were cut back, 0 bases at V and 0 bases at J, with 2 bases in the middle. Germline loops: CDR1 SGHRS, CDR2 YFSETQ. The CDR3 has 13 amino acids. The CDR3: CASSLASTDTQYF. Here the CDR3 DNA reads TGCGCCAGCAGCTTGGCTAGCACAGATACGCAGTATTTT. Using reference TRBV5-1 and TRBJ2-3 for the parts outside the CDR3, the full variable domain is KAGVTQTPRYLIKTRGQQVTLSCSPISGHRSVSWYQQTPGQGLQFLFEYFSETQRNKGNFPGRFSGRQFSNSRSEMNVSTLELGDSALYLCASSLASTDTQYFGPGTRLTVL.

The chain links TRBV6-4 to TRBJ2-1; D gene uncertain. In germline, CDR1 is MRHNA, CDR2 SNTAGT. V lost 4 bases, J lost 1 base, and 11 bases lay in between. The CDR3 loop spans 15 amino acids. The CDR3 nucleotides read TGTGCCAGCAGTGTTAACGGGTTTTCCTACAATGAGCAGTTCTTC. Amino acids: CASSVNGFSYNEQFF.

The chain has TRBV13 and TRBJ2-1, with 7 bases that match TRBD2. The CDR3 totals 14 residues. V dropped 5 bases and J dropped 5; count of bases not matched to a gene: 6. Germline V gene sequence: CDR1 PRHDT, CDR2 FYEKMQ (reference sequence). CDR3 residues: CASSAGLGDNEQFF. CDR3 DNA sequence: TGTGCCAGCAGCGCCGGACTAGGAGACAATGAGCAGTTCTTC.

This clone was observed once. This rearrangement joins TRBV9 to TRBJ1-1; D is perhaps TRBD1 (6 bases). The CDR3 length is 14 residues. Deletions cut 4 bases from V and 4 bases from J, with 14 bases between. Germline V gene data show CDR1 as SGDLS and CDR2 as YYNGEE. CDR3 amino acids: CASSPPGAVTEAFF. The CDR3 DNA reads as TGTGCCAGCAGCCCTCCAGGGGCGGTCACTGAAGCTTTCTTT.

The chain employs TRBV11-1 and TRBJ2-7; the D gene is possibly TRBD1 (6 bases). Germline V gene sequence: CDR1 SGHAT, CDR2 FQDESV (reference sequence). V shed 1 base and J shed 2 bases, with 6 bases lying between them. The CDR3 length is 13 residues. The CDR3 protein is CASSLDRAYEQYF. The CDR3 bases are TGTGCCAGCAGCTTAGACAGGGCCTACGAGCAGTACTTC.

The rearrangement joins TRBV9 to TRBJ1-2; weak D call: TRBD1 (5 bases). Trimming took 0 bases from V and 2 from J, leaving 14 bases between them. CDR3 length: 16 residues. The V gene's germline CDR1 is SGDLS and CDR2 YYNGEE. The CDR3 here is CASSVGPRVQNYGYTF. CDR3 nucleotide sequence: TGTGCCAGCAGCGTAGGGCCCAGGGTCCAGAACTATGGCTACACCTTC.

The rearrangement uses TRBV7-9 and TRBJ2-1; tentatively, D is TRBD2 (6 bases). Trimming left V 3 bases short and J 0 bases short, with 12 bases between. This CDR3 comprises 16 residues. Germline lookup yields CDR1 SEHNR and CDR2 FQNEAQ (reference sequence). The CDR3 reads CASSFGDFSSYNEQFF. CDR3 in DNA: TGTGCCAGCAGCTTTGGGGACTTCAGCTCCTACAATGAGCAGTTCTTC.